The clone carrying this T cell receptor (beta chain) was seen a handful of times. The antigen remains unidentified. The germline gives CDR1 SEHNR, CDR2 FQNEAQ (reference sequence). V was pared by 5 bases and J by 4 bases, with 2 bases of the junction left unmatched. This CDR3 has 13 amino acids. These data come from a study of T cell repertoires in cytomegalovirus infection. For the study at large: Selection of CMV epitopes for the study included recently identified HLA-C-restricted and well-studied HLA-B-restricted ones. In public TCR beta signatures, there were indications of both CMV infection and matching HLA type.

Study-level findings and limits: In two of eight donors, the top clonotype was HLA-C-restricted CMV-specific.

TCRdb ran MiXCR on the reads and lists one entry per CDR3 protein. Of approximately 83,000 distinct CDR3 sequences listed, under 30% were seen once; the top ten hold 50%. This TCR came from a human donor in good health (CMV status not recorded). Some clones in this sample may be carry-over from other donors' samples. Here the sequenced sample was CD8+ T cells from cultured PBMCs, taken from culture after CMV antigen stimulation. The chain recombines TRBV7-9 with TRBJ2-5; 9 bases are a match to TRBD2. The CDR3 DNA follows: TGTGCCAGCAGCCGTAGCGGGAGAGAGACCCAGTACTTC. This codes for CASSRSGRETQYF.